This TCR beta chain was retrieved from a study of a mutant IDH1 vaccine in newly diagnosed glioma. The germline gives CDR1 MGHRA, CDR2 YSYEKL. The CDR3 is made up of 13 amino acids. Trimming took off 4 bases at V and 5 bases at J, with 12 bases between the two ends. Clones were read by immunoSEQ multiplex PCR, and TCRdb kept only the in-frame ones, dropping some. The table shows roughly 52,000 clones, with less than 80% occurring only once. Comment on this clone: Its antigen remains unidentified.

The time point denotes: week 35, safety follow-up. A 20-mer mutant IDH1 peptide at 300 ug was injected subcutaneously with topical imiquimod. The sequences come from PBMCs, collected from a glioma patient whose treatment included an IDH1 peptide vaccine. V is TRBV4-1 and J is TRBJ2-7, with D perhaps given as TRBD1 or TRBD2 (6 bases each). The sequence came from a man aged 40-55 years with glioma. CDR3 in amino acids: CASSRSEGDEQYF. The CDR3 coding sequence is TGCGCCAGCAGCCGATCGGAGGGGGACGAGCAGTACTTC.